These 27 T cell receptor beta chains originate from one sample sequenced in a study of T cell repertoires in cytomegalovirus infection. TCRdb ran MiXCR on the reads and lists one entry per CDR3 protein. This table holds around 530,000 distinct CDR3 sequences, about a quarter found once. The sequencing input was PBMCs. These receptors were collected from a human donor in good health (CMV status not recorded). Some clones in this sample may be carry-over from other donors' samples.

The V and J genes are TRBV6-2 or TRBV6-3 and TRBJ1-1; the D is unclear. The V and J ends lost 2 bases and 0 bases respectively, with 10 bases between them. Germline values: CDR1 MNHEY, CDR2 SVGEGT. The CDR3 consists of 15 residues. CDR3 in DNA: TGTGCCAGCAGTTACGGGCCAGCTGTGAACACTGAAGCTTTCTTT. Protein sequence: CASSYGPAVNTEAFF.

The genes are TRBV7-3 and TRBJ1-1; 8 nucleotides align to TRBD1. V was pared by 3 bases and J by 4 bases, with 13 bases of the junction left unmatched. From germline, CDR1 is SGHTA and CDR2 FQGTGA. The CDR3 covers 17 residues. For the CDR3, the DNA is TGTGCCAGCAGCTTTGACAGGGGAAGTGGACGCGGCACTGAAGCTTTCTTT. Translation: CASSFDRGSGRGTEAFF. Based on the CDR3 plus reference TRBV7-3 and TRBJ1-1, the full variable domain is GAGVSQTPSNKVTEKGKYVELRCDPISGHTALYWYRQSLGQGPEFLIYFQGTGAADDSGLPNDRFFAVRPEGSVSTLKIQRTERGDSAVYLCASSFDRGSGRGTEAFFGQGTRLTVV.

In this sample, this clonotype turned up many times. The chain links TRBV7-9 to TRBJ1-1; D is possibly TRBD1 (5 bases). This CDR3 spans 15 amino acids. Germline V CDR1 and CDR2: SEHNR, FQNEAQ (reference sequence). Trimming shortened V by 7 bases and J by 11 bases, and 26 bases separated the two germline ends. The DNA for the CDR3 is TGTGCCAGCACCGACGATGGGGGACCGGGGGGTTCGGCTTTCTTT. Its protein is CASTDDGGPGGSAFF.

This clonotype was found a few times. The CDR3 coding sequence is TGCAGCGTTGAAACAGGGGGCGCGTCTGGAAACACCATATATTTT. It yields the protein CSVETGGASGNTIYF. This chain joins TRBV29-1 and TRBJ1-3; 9 nucleotides line up with TRBD1. V dropped 2 bases and J dropped 1; count of bases not matched to a gene: 3. The CDR3 has 15 residues. Germline CDR1 is SQVTM and CDR2 is ANQGSEA.

The J gene is TRBJ1-1, the V gene TRBV6-2 or TRBV6-3, with D maybe TRBD1 (5 bases). V was cut by 5 bases and J by 0 bases, with 10 bases left in between. Looked up from germline, CDR1 is MNHEY and CDR2 is SVGEGT. CDR3 length: 14 residues. The CDR3 reads CASSEGLMNTEAFF. The CDR3 coding sequence is TGTGCCAGCAGTGAGGGACTGATGAACACTGAAGCTTTCTTT.

The genes are TRBV6-5 and TRBJ1-2; maybe TRBD1 (5 bases). V was pared by 5 bases and J by 4 bases, with 14 bases between. Germline loops: CDR1 MNHEY, CDR2 SVGAGI. This CDR3 region has 14 residues. The CDR3 protein is CASSGSRVAYGYTF. CDR3 nucleotide sequence: TGTGCCAGCAGTGGATCCAGGGTCGCCTATGGCTACACCTTC.

The table lists this clonotype with a few counts. The chain combines TRBV19 with TRBJ1-3; 7 bases align to TRBD1. Germline V gives CDR1 LNHDA, CDR2 SQIVND (reference sequence). CDR3 size: 15 residues. The trim removed 9 bases at V and 0 bases at J, leaving 8 bases unmatched. CDR3 nucleotides: TGTGCCAGGCACGAACAGGGGAGCTCTGGAAACACCATATATTTT. This encodes CARHEQGSSGNTIYF. Full variable domain (rest looked up from reference TRBV19 and TRBJ1-3): DGGITQSPKYLFRKEGQNVTLSCEQNLNHDAMYWYRQDPGQGLRLIYYSQIVNDFQKGDIAEGYSVSREKKESFPLTVTSAQKNPTAFYLCARHEQGSSGNTIYFGEGSWLTVV.

As regards this clonotype: The limits of the CDR3 on the DNA are not certain, so only TCRdb's listed CDR3 is given. V is TRBV6-2 or TRBV6-3 and J is TRBJ2-1; the table calls TRBD1, which could not be checked here. The CDR3 contains 18 residues when both ends are counted. Germline V gene data show CDR1 as MNHEY and CDR2 as SVGEGT. CDR3 amino acids: CASSSSSWTGSSYNEQFF.

V usage is TRBV7-2 and J usage is TRBJ1-3; TRBD1 aligns across 10 bases. The CDR3 consists of 16 residues. V lost 1 base, J lost 4 bases, and 4 bases stayed unmatched. Per the germline V gene, CDR1 is SGHTA and CDR2 is FQGNSA. The CDR3 region has the DNA TGTGCCAGCAGCTTAGGAGGGACAGGGGTAGGAAACACCATATATTTT. Amino acids: CASSLGGTGVGNTIYF.

This sequence joins TRBV12-3 or TRBV12-4 and TRBJ2-3; 10 bases line up with TRBD2. Trimming took 4 bases from V and 2 from J; bases not matched to a gene: 9. This CDR3 spans 17 amino acids. The CDR3 bases are TGTGCCAGCAGTTGGGTCCGCGGGACTAGCGTCACAGATACGCAGTATTTT. This sequence encodes CASSWVRGTSVTDTQYF.

This clonotype occurred a few times. This chain connects TRBV10-3 to TRBJ2-3, with TRBD2 identical over 8 bases. The CDR3 runs 15 residues. Trimming cost V 11 bases and J 2 bases; bases outside gene matches: 12. CDR1 ENHRY and CDR2 SYGVKD come from the germline V gene. The CDR3 nucleotides read TGTGCCGCCAGTCGACGGGAGGGCACCACAGATACGCAGTATTTT. This gives the protein CAASRREGTTDTQYF.

The chain is built from TRBV6-6 and TRBJ1-1, with D uncertain. V gave up 0 bases and J gave up 8 bases, with 16 bases separating them. The CDR3 totals 15 residues. Germline-derived CDR1 and CDR2 are MNHNY and SVGAGI (reference sequence). CDR3 loop: CASSYSSSGLPEAFF. DNA for the CDR3: TGTGCCAGCAGTTACTCGTCGTCAGGCTTACCAGAAGCTTTCTTT.

This clonotype was seen many times. The rearrangement uses TRBV7-2 and TRBJ1-5; 12 bases line up with TRBD1. J gave up 6 bases and V 5 bases, and 8 bases lay outside the gene matches. The CDR3 sequence is 16 residues long. From germline, CDR1 is SGHTA and CDR2 FQGNSA. The CDR3 loop reads CASSPRGTGGGQPQHF. As DNA, the CDR3 is TGTGCCAGCAGCCCGAGGGGGACAGGGGGCGGTCAGCCCCAGCATTTT.

The rearrangement links TRBV7-6 to TRBJ1-5; TRBD1 agrees at 7 bases. The CDR3 is 17 amino acids. Germline V gene lookup returns CDR1 SGHVS and CDR2 FNYEAQ. The J segment lost 2 bases and the V segment lost 4 bases, leaving 11 bases of the junction unmatched. The CDR3 protein is CASSSLPIGTGNQPQHF. The CDR3 DNA reads TGTGCCAGCAGCTCCCTCCCTATTGGGACAGGCAATCAGCCCCAGCATTTT.

V and J are TRBV5-1 and TRBJ2-3; D is ambiguous. V lost 1 base and J 4 bases, leaving 10 bases between the germline ends. This CDR3 contains 14 residues. The germline V gene encodes CDR1 SGHRS and CDR2 YFSETQ. CDR3 DNA: TGCGCCAGCAGCTTGACCCCGGCGGCAGATACGCAGTATTTT. It yields the protein CASSLTPAADTQYF.

This clonotype was picked up a small number of times. The rearrangement links TRBV7-8 to TRBJ2-5; 7 bases line up with TRBD1. The CDR3 loop spans 15 amino acids. Losses at the gene ends were 5 bases for V and 2 bases for J; bases not matched to a gene: 8. CDR1 and CDR2 from the germline V gene are SGHVS and FQNEAQ. CDR3 amino acids: CASSPRQGQQETQYF. The CDR3 DNA reads as TGTGCCAGCAGCCCCAGACAGGGACAACAAGAGACCCAGTACTTC.

Many counts were recorded for this clonotype. The CDR3 DNA follows: TGTGCCAGCAGCCCAGGAATCAGGAGCGATTCACCCCTCCACTTT. Translation gives CASSPGIRSDSPLHF. This chain links TRBV7-6 with TRBJ1-6; D is uncertain. The germline V and J ends were trimmed by 5 bases and 8 bases, with 16 bases remaining between them. Germline assignment: CDR1 SGHVS and CDR2 FNYEAQ. The CDR3 is 15 residues long.

This clonotype has a handful of counts. CDR3 sequence: CATSSPGVGANVLTF. The CDR3, as DNA: TGTGCCACCAGCTCTCCGGGGGTCGGGGCCAACGTCCTGACTTTC. The chain links TRBV15 to TRBJ2-6, with a possible D match to TRBD2 (6 bases). This CDR3 region has 15 residues. Trimming removed 5 bases at V and 4 bases at J, with 12 bases between. CDR1 is LNHNV, CDR2 YYDKDF, per germline (reference sequence).

The chain joins TRBV7-9 to TRBJ2-7; a weak D match, TRBD2 (6 bases). Trimming pared 2 bases from V and 5 bases from J, leaving 10 bases between. CDR1 is SEHNR, CDR2 FQNEAQ, per germline (reference sequence). This CDR3 spans 13 amino acids. CDR3 DNA sequence: TGTGCCAGCAGCTTATACTCGGGAGACGAGCAGTACTTC. It encodes CASSLYSGDEQYF.

This clonotype was detected ten times or more. V gene TRBV7-2 combines with J gene TRBJ1-2; 10 bases map to TRBD1. The CDR3 length is 14 residues. After removal of 1 base from V and 8 bases from J, the junction contained 4 bases not matched to a gene. CDR1 SGHTA and CDR2 FQGNSA come from the germline V gene. CDR3 residues: CASSLVRGQGGYTF. CDR3 DNA: TGTGCCAGCAGCTTAGTCAGGGGACAGGGGGGCTACACCTTC.

The chain employs TRBV4-3 and TRBJ1-1; unclear D gene. V gave up 2 bases and J gave up 4 bases, with 17 bases separating them. Germline CDR1 is LGHNA and CDR2 is YSLEER. The CDR3 runs 16 residues. The CDR3 protein is CASSQSDSYRGTEAFF. CDR3 DNA: TGCGCCAGCAGCCAATCCGATTCATATCGGGGCACTGAAGCTTTCTTT.

V usage is TRBV10-3 and J usage is TRBJ2-3; 8 positions agree with TRBD1. The CDR3 runs 15 residues. V was pared by 4 bases and J by 4 bases, with 7 bases of the junction left unmatched. The germline CDR1 and CDR2 sequences are ENHRY and SYGVKD. The CDR3 coding sequence is TGTGCCATCAGTGGGACAGGGTCGGGCGCAGATACGCAGTATTTT. The encoded protein is CAISGTGSGADTQYF.

This clonotype was counted at least ten times. The chain recombines TRBV7-9 with TRBJ2-3, with 9 bases aligning to TRBD2. CDR1 SEHNR and CDR2 FQNEAQ come from the germline V gene (reference sequence). V gave up 5 bases and J gave up 4 bases; unmatched junction bases: 4. CDR3 length: 14 residues. CDR3 coding DNA: TGTGCCAGCAGCAGAGAGCGGGGGGCAGATACGCAGTATTTT. This codes for CASSRERGADTQYF.

The J gene is TRBJ2-1, the V gene TRBV28; D gene ambiguous. CDR1 and CDR2 (germline): MDHEN, SYDVKM. CDR3 length equals 16 residues. Trimming pared 2 bases from V and 0 bases from J, leaving 11 bases between. The CDR3 DNA follows: TGTGCCAGCAGTTTACGAGTTCTTAGCTCCTACAATGAGCAGTTCTTC. Amino acid sequence: CASSLRVLSSYNEQFF.

This clonotype has more than one count but fewer than ten. The rearrangement links TRBV10-3 to TRBJ1-6; D gene unclear. The CDR3 covers 13 residues. Trimming stripped 4 bases from V and 9 bases from J, with 10 bases between. Germline assignment: CDR1 ENHRY and CDR2 SYGVKD. The CDR3 loop reads CAISVGNGSPLHF. CDR3 DNA sequence: TGTGCCATCAGTGTAGGGAATGGTTCACCCCTCCACTTT.

The gene calls are TRBV20-1 and TRBJ2-3, with 7 bases fitting TRBD2. This CDR3 region has 14 residues. CDR1 is DFQATT and CDR2 is SNEGSKA in the germline V gene (reference sequence). V was pared by 2 bases and J by 7 bases, with 9 bases of the junction left unmatched. Here the CDR3 DNA reads TGCAGTGCTAGAAGGGTAGCGGGTACGAATACGCAGTATTTT. Translation gives CSARRVAGTNTQYF.

V is TRBV7-8 and J is TRBJ2-5; 12 bases are a match to TRBD2. This CDR3 has 15 residues. V was clipped by 5 bases and J by 6 bases; unmatched bases: 7. From germline, CDR1 is SGHVS and CDR2 FQNEAQ. The CDR3 DNA follows: TGTGCCAGCAGCCAACTAGCGGGAGGTTGGAAGACCCAGTACTTC. Amino acids: CASSQLAGGWKTQYF.